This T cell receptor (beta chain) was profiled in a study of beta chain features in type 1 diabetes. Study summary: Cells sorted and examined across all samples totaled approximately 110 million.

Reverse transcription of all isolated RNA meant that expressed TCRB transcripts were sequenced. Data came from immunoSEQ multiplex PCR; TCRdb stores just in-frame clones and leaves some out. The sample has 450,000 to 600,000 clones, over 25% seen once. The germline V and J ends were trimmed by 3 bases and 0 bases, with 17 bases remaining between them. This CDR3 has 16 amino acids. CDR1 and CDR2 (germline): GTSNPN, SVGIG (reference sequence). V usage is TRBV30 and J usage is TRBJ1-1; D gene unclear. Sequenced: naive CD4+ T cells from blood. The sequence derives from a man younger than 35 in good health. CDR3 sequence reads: CAWSSRQTIMNTEAFF. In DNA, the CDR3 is TGTGCCTGGAGCTCCCGGCAGACTATCATGAACACTGAAGCTTTCTTT.